The 5 T cell receptor beta chains below come from one sample, sequenced in a study of blood T cells in healthy people across ages. Primers used in a second PCR of roughly 6 to 11 cycles were a sample-barcoded 5' primer and a J-beta primer mix. Each CDR3 protein is one row after TCRdb ran MiXCR on the 5' RACE reads. The data hold roughly 1.4 million distinct CDR3 sequences, with 59% observed a single time. Specimen: blood. These receptors came from a man between 18 and 29 years old in good health.

This clonotype was recorded only once. The chain links TRBV6-6 to TRBJ2-7; D may be TRBD1 or TRBD2 (5 bases each). The DNA end lines up better with TRBJ2-5; the J call may be wrong. CDR1 and CDR2 (germline): MNHNY, SVGAGI (reference sequence). The CDR3 loop spans 14 amino acids. The DNA for the CDR3 is TGTGCCAGCAGTCGACCGGGGCGCGTGGAGACCCAGTACTTC. Translation: CASSRPGRVETQYF.

This rearrangement joins TRBV20-1 to TRBJ2-7; 8 positions match TRBD1. The junction had 11 bases not matched to a gene; V was cut back by 5 bases and J by 2 bases. From germline, CDR1 is DFQATT and CDR2 SNEGSKA (reference sequence). This CDR3 contains 15 residues. CDR3 nucleotides: TGCAGTGCTTCCCGGACAGGGCGAATAGCCTACGAGCAGTACTTC. Protein sequence: CSASRTGRIAYEQYF.

Only a few counts were recorded for this clonotype. The rearrangement links TRBV20-1 to TRBJ2-3, with D possibly matching TRBD2 (6 bases). Germline assignment: CDR1 DFQATT and CDR2 SNEGSKA (reference sequence). The CDR3 sequence is 14 residues long. V dropped 0 bases and J dropped 4 bases, with 11 bases sitting between them. CDR3: CSARDAGRADTQYF. Here the CDR3 DNA reads TGCAGTGCTAGAGATGCGGGACGGGCAGATACGCAGTATTTT.

The rearrangement links TRBV3-1 to TRBJ2-7, with D tentatively TRBD1 or TRBD2 (6 bases each). This CDR3 is 15 amino acids long. Germline V gene sequence: CDR1 LGHDT, CDR2 YNNKEL (reference sequence). Trimming took 3 bases from V and 4 from J, leaving 16 bases between them. The CDR3 coding sequence is TGTGCCAGCAGCCACGAGGGGGGAGAAGGATACGAGCAGTACTTC. Translating gives CASSHEGGEGYEQYF.

V usage is TRBV12-3 or TRBV12-4 and J usage is TRBJ2-1, with 7 bases lining up with TRBD2. This CDR3 contains 17 residues. With V trimmed by 4 bases and J by 4 bases, 13 bases remained unmatched. CDR3 region: CASSSESGARGYNEQFF. For the CDR3, the DNA is TGTGCCAGCAGTTCCGAAAGCGGGGCGCGCGGGTACAATGAGCAGTTCTTC.